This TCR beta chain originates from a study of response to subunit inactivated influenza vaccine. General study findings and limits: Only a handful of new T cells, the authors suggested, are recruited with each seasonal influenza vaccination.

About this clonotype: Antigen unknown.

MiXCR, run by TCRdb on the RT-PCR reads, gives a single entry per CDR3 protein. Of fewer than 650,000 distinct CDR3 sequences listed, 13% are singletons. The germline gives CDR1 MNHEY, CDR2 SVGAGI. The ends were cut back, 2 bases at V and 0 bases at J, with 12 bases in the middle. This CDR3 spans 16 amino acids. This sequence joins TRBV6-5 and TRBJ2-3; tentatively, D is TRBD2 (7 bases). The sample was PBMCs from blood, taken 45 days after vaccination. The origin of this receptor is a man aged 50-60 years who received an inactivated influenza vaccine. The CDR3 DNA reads TGTGCCAGCAGTTACGGGGGGGGCACTAGCACAGATACGCAGTATTTT. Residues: CASSYGGGTSTDTQYF.